This T cell receptor (beta chain) was found in a study of Ad26.COV2.S vaccination and SARS-CoV-2 variants (dated by TCRdb to the early 2020s). With regard to the full study: Vaccine-arm donors were drawn from COV1001, a multicentre, randomized, double-blind, placebo-controlled phase I-IIa trial of Ad26.COV2.S in healthy adults. Ad26.COV2.S was administered intramuscularly at a dose of 5x10^10 or 1x10^11 viral particles, either as one shot or as two shots given 56 days apart. TCRbeta repertoire sequencing served as the tool for gauging how specific and how broad the SARS-CoV-2-reactive T cell receptors were following Ad26.COV2.S vaccination. The TCR-sequenced set comprised around 30 samples: around 20 Ad26.COV2.S vaccine recipients, 5 placebo recipients and 8 SARS-CoV-2 convalescent individuals. Trial participants were randomized into five groups of five: low-dose or high-dose Ad26.COV2.S given once or twice, or placebo on both occasions. Blinding of investigators to trial group allocation was maintained during experiments and outcome assessment.

TCRbeta CDR3 regions were sequenced with the immunoSEQ Assay. After extraction, genomic DNA underwent amplification by bias-controlled multiplex PCR, followed by high-throughput sequencing. The authors processed their data as follows. To quantify the absolute abundance of every unique TCRbeta CDR3 region, sequences were collapsed and filtered. T cell fraction was estimated by normalizing TCRbeta template counts to usable DNA, which was measured by amplifying reference genes present in all nucleated cells. Repertoire TCRs were annotated as SARS-CoV-2-specific by exact matching of V gene, CDR3 amino acid sequence and J gene to a known reactive TCR set. The reference SARS-CoV-2 TCR set was derived from MIRA and filtered for enrichment in COVID-19-positive ImmuneCODE repertoires, a step that removed public or cross-reactive TCRs. Based on the MIRA antigens, annotated TCRs were further analysed at the level of specific ORF or position within ORF. Depth was the summed frequency of annotated unique rearrangements, while breadth was defined as annotated unique rearrangements over total unique productive rearrangements. Group comparisons of TCR breadth used two-sided Wilcoxon rank-sum tests. The table comes from immuneACCESS by way of TCRdb, which keeps in-frame sequences with V and J called. Part of the clones is missing from these tables; in studies checked, under half for an unresolved V gene and the rest for unknown reasons. That table supplies the V and J calls and clone size; D and trimming were determined from the DNA. This sample holds fewer than 900,000 clones; around 89% were observed only once. The biggest ten clones account for around 1.5% of the sample.

Trimming costs V 4 bases and J 5 bases, and their ends lie 11 bases apart. Inclusive of the bounding cysteine and phenylalanine, the CDR3 is 14 residues long. The retained sequence is limited to the CDR3, 42 bases, with the frame set at the first base. From a lookup of the germline V gene, CDR1 and CDR2 are SNHLY and FYNNEI. Findings and caveats that apply to the study as a whole: Compared with placebo recipients, Ad26.COV2.S recipients showed higher spike-specific TCR breadth (P = 0.0014). Comparing responses between vaccine doses or regimens was not something the study was powered to do. It was noted by the authors that total T cell responses may have been underestimated by the TCR breadth and depth analyses. After vaccination, substantial breadth of spike-specific CD8+ and CD4+ T cell responses was reported. Comparable non-spike TCR breadth was observed between vaccine and placebo recipients, consistent with only spike being contained in the vaccine.

Remarks on this clone: What this receptor recognizes is not known. The sample holds no much larger clone one base away, and base qualities are not on file.

The treatment or condition label, as the study defines it: roughly 18 received Ad26.COV2.S at low or high dose, single or two shots; about 5 received placebo; per-sample allocation not given. For vaccine and placebo recipients, the sequenced repertoires came from samples collected on day 63 after the first injection. Between 29 July and 7 August 2020, Cohort 1b enrolled around 24 adults aged 18-55 years at one site in Boston, USA. Ad26.COV2.S was a replication-incompetent adenovirus type 26 vector expressing a prefusion-stabilized SARS-CoV-2 spike protein from the original Wuhan strain. This TCR was sampled from a person between 18 and 60 years old who received the Ad26.COV2.S COVID-19 vaccine or a placebo. The sequencing here drew on peripheral blood, taken in a trial of Ad26.COV2.S vaccine versus placebo. The sequence joins TRBV2 to TRBJ1-4; 6 matching bases give a weak D call of TRBD1. The CDR3 protein: CASSVQGRNEKLFF. The DNA sequence follows: TGTGCCAGCAGTGTGCAGGGGCGGAATGAAAAACTGTTTTTT.